This T cell receptor (beta chain) emerged from a study of identifying expanded T cells in peripheral blood (dated by TCRdb to the late 2010s). Turning to the overall study: Technical replicates were generated by sequencing separate aliquots of the same genomic DNA pool, with four replicates compared pairwise. Study-wide findings and limitations: About 1.1 differentially abundant clones were flagged by the binomial model between technical replicates, whereas about 17 and 20 were flagged over around two weeks and four weeks, respectively. For all healthy donors, the variance in clone template counts between two-week samples rose significantly as total template count increased. It was expected by the authors that biological variance in healthy repertoires might increase further over much longer intervals, such as months to years. Across all healthy-donor time intervals, the beta-binomial model significantly lowered both the number of clones called differentially abundant and the false-positive rate.

The immunoSEQ Assay, which uses bias-controlled multiplex PCR amplification of genomic DNA, was used to profile TCRbeta CDR3 regions. For the original study's pipeline: The absolute abundance of each unique TCRbeta CDR3 region was quantified after sequences were collapsed and filtered. Differential abundance was tested with two models: a binomial (Fisher-equivalent) model and a beta-binomial model that adds time-dependent variance fitted from healthy donors. Clones with fewer than 5 combined templates were removed, and differential abundance was called for clones with a Benjamini-Hochberg FDR below 0.01. In the beta-binomial model, variance was expressed as a function of the total template count across the two samples, in the form v = (b*log(k)+a)^2. TCRdb retrieved this table from immuneACCESS and kept in-frame rearrangements only. Not all clones are present; in checked studies, unresolved V genes account for under half, and no reason is known for the remainder. Clonal size and the V and J genes are those of that table, whereas D and trimming came from the DNA. In this sample the table shows under 90,000 clones, 75% to 90% of which occur a single time. The ten largest clonotypes hold roughly 3.1% of the sample.

The CDR3 runs 14 amino acids, cysteine and phenylalanine included. The only DNA kept is the CDR3, 42 bases in frame from the first base. Here V drops 5 bases and J drops 4 bases, and the junction holds 7 bases not matched to any gene. From a lookup of the germline V gene (reference sequence), CDR1 and CDR2 are LNHDA and SQIVND. During the collection period, no infections or other immune events were recorded for the healthy donors. To calibrate time-dependent variance in a beta-binomial model of T-cell clone differential abundance, blood repertoires from healthy donors were used as a training cohort. The training cohort comprised approximately ten healthy donors, 3 female and 7 male. An age range of roughly 25 to 65 years, with an average of about 39 years, was recorded for the donors. Whole blood from each healthy donor was obtained from a commercial supplier and was collected at three time points around 13 days apart. For immunosequencing, genomic DNA was extracted from whole blood that had not been sorted.

A remark on this clone: This clone's antigen is unknown. Base qualities are not provided; no much larger clone lies one nucleotide away.

The sequence links TRBV19 to TRBJ1-2; TRBD1 matches 7 bases in the middle. Material: blood. The source is a person aged 18-70 years in good health. In nucleotide form, the sequence is TGTGCCAGTAGTGGGAAAGGACAGGTCTATGGCTACACCTTC. Translated, it reads CASSGKGQVYGYTF.